These T cell receptor beta chains were read from a single sample in a study of blood T cell repertoires in COVID-19. The repertoire was sequenced with immunoSEQ multiplex PCR; TCRdb's copy has only in-frame clones and lacks some. The table includes 70,000 to 95,000 clones, approximately 80% detected once. The specimen was peripheral blood. The receptor set was obtained from a woman in her seventies with acute or convalescent COVID-19. Both conserved end residues are part of each CDR3. Fields, in order: D gene, clone size, V gene, J gene, CDR3 protein, CDR3 DNA. The D gene is left open where the match is weak. Some rows mark clone size as missing; the rest say once, few, many or name a class of expanded clone.

.	.	TRBV7-6	TRBJ1-3	CASSFRTAGNTIYF	TGTGCCAGCAGCTTCCGGACAGCAGGAAACACCATATATTTT
TRBD2	.	TRBV27	TRBJ2-1	CASSFRTSGTSYNEQFF	TGTGCCAGCAGTTTTCGGACTAGCGGGACTTCCTACAATGAGCAGTTCTTC
.	.	TRBV4-2	TRBJ2-7	CASSQPNPRLGGGAYEQYF	TGTGCCAGCAGCCAACCTAACCCCCGACTAGGCGGAGGGGCCTACGAGCAGTACTTC
TRBD1	.	TRBV7-9	TRBJ1-4	CASSFTGAGEKLFF	TGTGCCAGCAGCTTCACAGGGGCCGGTGAAAAACTGTTTTTT
.	.	TRBV28	TRBJ2-2	CALGGVPNTGELFF	TGTGCCCTTGGCGGGGTACCGAACACCGGGGAGCTGTTTTTT
.	.	TRBV28	TRBJ1-5	CASSFWSSNQPQHF	TGTGCCAGCAGTTTTTGGAGTAGCAATCAGCCCCAGCATTTT
TRBD1	.	TRBV11-1	TRBJ2-1	CASSSTGTWNEQFF	TGTGCCAGCAGCTCGACAGGGACATGGAATGAGCAGTTCTTC
TRBD1	.	TRBV11-2	TRBJ1-1	CASSSQWDRGTEAFF	TGTGCCAGCAGCTCGCAGTGGGACAGGGGCACTGAAGCTTTCTTT
TRBD1	.	TRBV15	TRBJ1-5	CATSRRTGGNQPQHF	TGTGCCACCAGCAGACGGACAGGGGGAAATCAGCCCCAGCATTTT
TRBD2	.	TRBV28	TRBJ2-1	CASSPPIPGTSSNEQFF	TGTGCCAGCAGTCCACCCATCCCCGGGACTAGCTCCAATGAGCAGTTCTTC
.	.	TRBV29-1	TRBJ1-2	CSVNRDPDGYTF	TGCAGCGTAAACAGGGACCCAGATGGCTACACCTTC
TRBD2	.	TRBV5-5	TRBJ2-1	CASSQYSGSADEQFF	TGTGCCAGCAGCCAATATAGCGGGAGTGCCGATGAGCAGTTCTTC
.	.	TRBV7-3	TRBJ1-5	CASSLEGLQPQHF	TGTGCCAGCAGCTTAGAGGGTCTACAGCCCCAGCATTTT
TRBD2	few	TRBV11-2	TRBJ2-1	CASSKIGGLAIRDEQFF	TGTGCCAGCAGCAAGATAGGCGGACTAGCAATCAGGGATGAGCAGTTCTTC
TRBD2	.	TRBV18	TRBJ2-7	CASSPLSGRGSEQYF	TGTGCCAGCTCACCATTAAGCGGGAGGGGTTCGGAGCAGTACTTC
.	.	TRBV12-3/TRBV12-4	TRBJ1-1	CASGMGAGIEAFF	TGTGCCAGCGGAATGGGGGCGGGTATTGAAGCTTTCTTT
.	.	TRBV12-3/TRBV12-4	TRBJ2-4	CASTLEGGIQYF	TGTGCCAGCACCCTAGAAGGGGGCATTCAGTACTTC
TRBD1	.	TRBV28	TRBJ1-5	CASSFPPGTGGFGQPQHF	TGTGCCAGCAGTTTCCCCCCCGGGACAGGGGGTTTCGGACAGCCCCAGCATTTT
TRBD1	.	TRBV6-5	TRBJ1-6	CASSYGTGGGNSPLHF	TGTGCCAGCAGTTACGGGACAGGGGGCGGCAATTCACCCCTCCACTTT
.	.	TRBV6-5	TRBJ1-4	CASKRGPNEKLFF	TGTGCCAGTAAACGAGGGCCTAATGAAAAACTGTTTTTT
TRBD1	few	TRBV30	TRBJ1-1	CAWMRRGLTEAFF	TGTGCCTGGATGCGCAGGGGGTTGACTGAAGCTTTCTTT
.	.	TRBV30	TRBJ1-4	CAWSVASRGEKLFF	TGTGCCTGGAGTGTCGCCAGCCGGGGTGAAAAACTGTTTTTT
TRBD1	.	TRBV10-3	TRBJ1-1	CAISAGTGSKANTEAFF	TGTGCCATCAGTGCGGGGACAGGGTCGAAAGCGAACACTGAAGCTTTCTTT
TRBD1	.	TRBV7-8	TRBJ1-6	CASSPQGYNSPLHF	TGTGCCAGCAGCCCACAGGGGTATAATTCACCCCTCCACTTT
TRBD1	.	TRBV10-2	TRBJ2-7	CATTRDRSYEQYF	TGCGCCACCACCAGGGACAGGAGCTACGAGCAGTACTTC
TRBD1	.	TRBV6-5	TRBJ1-2	CASRDTGVNYGYTF	TGTGCCAGCAGAGATACAGGGGTTAACTATGGCTACACCTTC
.	once	TRBV28	TRBJ1-1	CASSRRTARITEAFF	TGTGCCAGCAGTCGCCGGACAGCGAGGATCACTGAAGCTTTCTTT
TRBD1	once	TRBV15	TRBJ1-5	CATSRKGQEGTQHF	TGTGCCACCAGCAGAAAAGGACAGGAAGGGACCCAGCATTTT
TRBD2	few	TRBV30	TRBJ2-2	CAWVERELSIGVF	TGTGCCTGGGTGGAGCGGGAGCTTTCCATAGGTGTTTTT
.	once	TRBV14	TRBJ1-1	CASSQDIRGTEAFF	TGTGCCAGCAGCCAAGATATCAGGGGCACTGAAGCTTTCTTT
TRBD1	few	TRBV29-1	TRBJ2-3	CSVDSFGTGKADTQYF	TGCAGCGTTGATAGCTTTGGGACAGGGAAGGCAGATACGCAGTATTTT
.	.	TRBV19	TRBJ2-5	CASSIGWSRVGETQYF	TGTGCCAGTAGTATAGGTTGGAGCAGGGTGGGAGAGACCCAGTACTTC
.	.	TRBV3-1/TRBV3-2	TRBJ1-3	CASSQGGFSGNTIYF	TGTGCCAGCAGCCAAGGAGGCTTCTCTGGAAACACCATATATTTT
.	.	TRBV28	TRBJ2-1	CASTARDEQFF	TGTGCCAGCACCGCGAGGGATGAGCAGTTCTTC
.	once	TRBV12-3/TRBV12-4	TRBJ1-1	CASSRGNTEAFF	TGTGCCAGCAGTCGAGGGAACACTGAAGCTTTCTTT
.	.	TRBV27	TRBJ1-3	CASSPTGYDSTIYF	TGTGCCAGCAGTCCTACGGGGTATGATAGCACCATATATTTT
.	few	TRBV30	TRBJ2-6	CAWSAKGTGANVLTF	TGTGCCTGGAGCGCTAAGGGGACTGGGGCCAACGTCCTGACTTTC
TRBD2	.	TRBV5-1	TRBJ2-3	CASSPAGEADTQYF	TGCGCCAGCAGCCCAGCGGGAGAGGCAGATACGCAGTATTTT
TRBD2	once	TRBV5-1	TRBJ2-1	CASSLISGRNSYNEQFF	TGCGCCAGCAGCTTGATTAGCGGGAGGAACTCCTACAATGAGCAGTTCTTC
.	.	TRBV11-3	TRBJ2-3	CASSLHSSTDTQYF	TGTGCCAGCAGCTTACACAGTAGCACAGATACGCAGTATTTT
TRBD1	.	TRBV7-6	TRBJ2-2	CASTQGGYANTGELFF	TGTGCCAGCACACAGGGGGGATACGCGAACACCGGGGAGCTGTTTTTT
TRBD1	.	TRBV15	TRBJ2-3	CATSRMPRDSSTDTQYF	TGTGCCACCAGCAGAATGCCCCGGGACAGCAGCACAGATACGCAGTATTTT
.	.	TRBV5-1	TRBJ1-6	CASRTGNTGYNSPLHF	TGCGCCAGCAGAACAGGGAATACGGGATATAATTCACCCCTCCACTTT
.	.	TRBV5-1	TRBJ2-3	CASSRWTVSTDTQYF	TGCGCCAGCAGCCGTTGGACAGTTAGCACAGATACGCAGTATTTT
.	.	TRBV15	TRBJ1-6	CATSRGTPARRDSPLHF	TGTGCCACCAGCAGAGGAACCCCGGCCCGCAGGGATTCACCCCTCCACTTT
.	.	TRBV30	TRBJ1-1	CAQDEGRNTEAFF	TGTGCCCAAGACGAAGGGAGAAACACTGAAGCTTTCTTT
.	.	TRBV2	TRBJ2-2	CASSVEQVDTGELFF	TGTGCCAGCAGCGTCGAGCAGGTGGACACCGGGGAGCTGTTTTTT
TRBD2	.	TRBV28	TRBJ2-1	CASSLRGRAFGEQFF	TGTGCCAGCAGTTTACGTGGGAGGGCATTCGGTGAGCAGTTCTTC
TRBD1	.	TRBV7-9	TRBJ1-4	CASSSYRGTNEKLFF	TGTGCCAGCAGCTCTTACAGGGGAACTAATGAAAAACTGTTTTTT
.	.	TRBV18	TRBJ1-4	CASSPLLGANEKLFF	TGTGCCAGCTCACCACTCTTGGGAGCTAATGAAAAACTGTTTTTT
.	.	TRBV15	TRBJ2-1	CATSRVSGGTYNEQFF	TGTGCCACCAGCAGAGTTTCGGGCGGGACCTACAATGAGCAGTTCTTC
.	.	TRBV27	TRBJ2-5	CATITGETQYF	TGTGCCACCATCACGGGGGAGACCCAGTACTTC
.	.	TRBV11-2	TRBJ2-7	CASSIRGRDPFYEQYF	TGTGCCAGCAGCATTAGAGGGCGGGACCCATTCTACGAGCAGTACTTC
.	few	TRBV19	TRBJ1-2	CASSETGINGYTF	TGTGCCAGTAGCGAAACAGGGATTAATGGCTACACCTTC
.	.	TRBV9	TRBJ1-3	CASSVGGSNSGNTIYF	TGTGCCAGCAGCGTAGGTGGGAGCAACTCTGGAAACACCATATATTTT
.	.	TRBV27	TRBJ2-7	CASSFRGAASSEQYF	TGTGCCAGCAGTTTTCGGGGGGCAGCTTCTAGTGAGCAGTACTTC
TRBD2	.	TRBV29-1	TRBJ2-7	CSASGLAGFYEQYF	TGCAGCGCTTCGGGACTAGCGGGATTTTACGAGCAGTACTTC
TRBD1	.	TRBV27	TRBJ1-1	CASSRGVGQFTEAFF	TGTGCCAGCAGCCGGGGCGTGGGACAGTTCACTGAAGCTTTCTTT